This TCR beta chain is drawn from a study of T cells in Graves' hyperthyroidism and ophthalmopathy. V lost 0 bases to trimming and J lost 3 bases, with 9 bases between them. The CDR3 contains 13 residues. Germline V CDR1 and CDR2: DFQATT, SNEGSKA (reference sequence). Study-level points and caveats: For ophthalmopathy, model prediction preceded onset by a median about six months. Appearing also in blood were most of the thyroid clonotypes expanded above 0.001.

Researchers amplified the TCR beta CDR3 regions from RNA transcripts. Initially, a first-round RT-PCR of the TCR CDR3 employed the HTBI primer set. TCRdb reanalysed the multiplex PCR reads using MiXCR and keeps one entry per CDR3 protein. The top ten hold roughly 35% of the sample, which has about 330,000 distinct CDR3 sequences, 12% to 15% seen once. As regards this clonotype: Its antigen is not known.

The receptor's source is a middle-aged woman with Graves' ophthalmopathy. Sequenced: blood. The genes are TRBV20-1 and TRBJ2-7; D uncertain. This chain's CDR3 is CSARDDRNYEQYF. The CDR3, as DNA: TGCAGTGCTAGAGACGACCGAAACTACGAGCAGTACTTC.